Below are 6 T cell receptor beta chains sequenced from a single sample in a study of early T cells in non-severe SARS-CoV-2 infection. From the 5' RACE reads, TCRdb called clonotypes with MiXCR, one entry per CDR3 protein. The data hold roughly 70,000 distinct CDR3 sequences, with around 19% observed a single time. The material was whole blood, obtained at baseline. The receptors shown here come from an adult who was a healthcare worker with PCR-confirmed SARS-CoV-2 infection or an uninfected control (not recorded which).

The rearrangement links TRBV27 to TRBJ1-6; D may be TRBD1 (5 bases). This CDR3 has 16 residues. V was clipped by 3 bases and J by 2 bases, with 11 bases between them. The V gene's germline CDR1 is MNHEY and CDR2 SMNVEV (reference sequence). Here the CDR3 DNA reads TGTGCCAGCAGTTTGTCCGGGACCGCCTATAATTCACCCCTCCACTTT. It codes for CASSLSGTAYNSPLHF.

This clonotype was observed a handful of times. V usage is TRBV12-3 or TRBV12-4 and J usage is TRBJ1-2, with D maybe TRBD1 (5 bases). The CDR3 is made up of 12 amino acids. V lost 5 bases, J lost 6 bases, and 10 bases lay in between. The CDR3 spells CASSGRGNGYTF. The CDR3 DNA reads as TGTGCCAGCAGTGGGAGGGGCAATGGCTACACCTTC.

This clonotype has more than one count but fewer than ten. This chain connects TRBV3-1 to TRBJ2-4; D ambiguous. CDR3 length: 16 residues. V was pared by 1 base and J by 6 bases, with 16 bases between. From germline, CDR1 is LGHDT and CDR2 YNNKEL (reference sequence). The CDR3 sequence: CASSQGSGMVGNIQYF. DNA of the CDR3: TGTGCCAGCAGCCAAGGATCTGGGATGGTTGGAAACATTCAGTACTTC. Together with reference TRBV3-1 and TRBJ2-4, the CDR3 gives the full variable domain: DTAVSQTPKYLVTQMGNDKSIKCEQNLGHDTMYWYKQDSKKFLKIMFSYNNKELIINETVPNRFSPKSPDKAHLNLHINSLELGDSAVYFCASSQGSGMVGNIQYFGAGTRLSVL.

The rearrangement links TRBV2 to TRBJ1-2, with TRBD1 as a possible D gene (6 bases). Germline V gives CDR1 SNHLY, CDR2 FYNNEI. V dropped 5 bases and J dropped 4 bases, with 8 bases sitting between them. CDR3 length equals 12 residues. CDR3 coding DNA: TGTGCCAGCAGTTCGGACAGCTATGGCTACACCTTC. Protein: CASSSDSYGYTF.

This clonotype was seen more than once but under ten times. The rearrangement joins TRBV4-3 to TRBJ2-7; 12 bases fit TRBD1. J lost 7 bases, V lost 0 bases, and 10 bases had no gene match. Germline V CDR1 and CDR2: LGHNA, YSLEER. The CDR3 runs to 17 residues. CDR3 sequence (DNA): TGCGCCAGCAGCCAAGATGGTACGGGACAGGGGGCCCGAGAGCAGTACTTC. Translating it yields CASSQDGTGQGAREQYF.

This clonotype was seen ten or more times. The rearrangement links TRBV25-1 to TRBJ2-5; 13 bases fit TRBD2. The CDR3 runs to 14 residues. Germline assignment: CDR1 MGHDK and CDR2 SYGVNS. V trimming: 4 bases; J trimming: 8 bases; junction bases outside the gene matches: 4. CDR3 in DNA: TGTGCCAGCAGTGCCGGGACTAGCGGGAATACCCAGTACTTC. Its translation is CASSAGTSGNTQYF.